This TCR beta chain was identified in a study of T cells in Graves' hyperthyroidism and ophthalmopathy. Study information: Before any treatment, at initial diagnosis, peripheral blood was collected.

Deletions cut 0 bases from V and 3 bases from J, with 12 bases between. Germline V CDR1 and CDR2: MNHEY, SMNVEV (reference sequence). The CDR3 contains 16 residues. Template material for amplifying TCR beta CDR3 regions consisted of RNA transcripts. In the first-round RT-PCR of the TCR CDR3, the HTBI primer set was used. Each CDR3 protein gets one entry after TCRdb re-called the multiplex PCR reads with MiXCR. The repertoire has around 700,000 distinct CDR3 sequences, approximately 18% of them found once; the top ten carry 16%. Uncontrolled infection, other autoimmune disease, pregnancy and lactation each barred patients from inclusion. The diagnostic basis comprised clinical symptoms, serum thyroxine and TRAb, thyroid ultrasound and orbital computed tomography.

The J gene is TRBJ1-5, the V gene TRBV27, with a possible D match to TRBD1 (6 bases). The source is a woman aged 45-65 years with Graves' hyperthyroidism that later progressed to Graves' ophthalmopathy. Specimen: blood. The CDR3 is CASSLSADRINQPQHF. CDR3 coding DNA: TGTGCCAGCAGTTTATCGGCGGACAGAATCAATCAGCCCCAGCATTTT.